Sequencing of this T cell receptor beta chain was carried out in a study of T cell repertoires in cytomegalovirus infection. The wider study: Public TCR beta signatures provided an indication of both CMV infection and a matching HLA type.

Per germline, CDR1 KGHSH and CDR2 LQKENI. V gave up 3 bases and J gave up 5 bases, with 14 bases separating them. This CDR3 has 15 residues. TCRdb used MiXCR to reprocess the reads, holding one entry per CDR3 protein. The sample records roughly 720,000 distinct CDR3 sequences, about 40% being singletons. Input material: PBMCs. The rearrangement links TRBV18 to TRBJ2-1; D might be TRBD2 (7 bases). This TCR was recovered from a human donor in good health (CMV status not recorded). Some clones in this sample may be carry-over from other donors' samples. Here the CDR3 reads CASSPPGGANNEQFF. CDR3 DNA sequence: TGTGCCAGCTCACCGCCGGGGGGCGCGAACAATGAGCAGTTCTTC.